This T cell receptor (beta chain) appears in the sequencing data of a study of siplizumab effects on memory and regulatory T cells (dated by TCRdb to between 2019 and 2020). Regarding the complete study: The effect of the anti-CD2 antibody siplizumab on alloreactive T-cell subsets was examined in allogeneic mixed lymphocyte reactions constructed from human PBMCs.

Libraries were constructed by the immunoSEQ multiplex PCR assay. Each sample had 10^5 or so TCR templates assayed by the deep sequencing platform. Genomic DNA extracted from sorted T cells was used for TCRbeta CDR3 sequencing. The original methods were these. The R programming language was used for the clonal analysis of the TCRbeta CDR3 data. Comparing unstimulated samples against CFSE-low samples taken after the reaction was how alloreactive CD4+ and CD8+ clones were defined. Regulatory or non-regulatory origin of alloreactive CD4+ clones was assigned by matching sequences to the sorted unstimulated Treg and non-Treg repertoires. TCRdb holds this immuneACCESS table with in-frame rearrangements only. Some clones are missing; in checked studies, unresolved V genes explain under half, and the rest has no known cause. V and J calls and clone size are those listed in that table; D and trimming were worked out from the DNA. This sample comprises 80,000 to 130,000 clones, approximately 91% of them detected only once. Of the sample, about 2.4% is held by the ten largest clones.

Sorted unstimulated T cells and proliferating T cells recovered from mixed lymphocyte reactions underwent TCRbeta CDR3 sequencing. Fresh whole blood from under 13 HLA-typed healthy donors was used as the source from which PBMCs were isolated. A remark on this clone: Its antigen has not been determined. Within one base of it there is no much larger clone, and no base qualities were kept.

Study-wide findings and limitations: Greater diversity appeared to be present in unstimulated naive T cells than in memory T cells, and a substantial contribution to the alloresponse seemed to be made by naive cells. In reactions with siplizumab, an average of roughly 70% of mappable alloreactive CD4+ clones were Treg-derived, compared with around 28% in control reactions. For roughly 75-96% of proliferating CD4+ or CD8+ clones, no naive or memory phenotype could be assigned. The cumulative frequency of alloreactive sequences that could be traced back to unstimulated CD4+ memory T cells was significantly reduced by siplizumab. Whether proliferating Tregs from siplizumab cultures were suppressive was not functionally confirmed. Because sequences below about 10^-5 frequency were poorly captured, only a minor fraction of alloreactive clones could be mapped to unstimulated subsets.

The CDR3 runs 14 residues from the cysteine to the phenylalanine. The only DNA kept is the CDR3, 42 bases in frame from the first base. Sequences SGDLS (CDR1) and YYNGEE (CDR2) are obtained from the germline V gene. Unmatched junction bases come to 4, with V trimmed by 3 bases and J by 3 bases. The V and J segments used are TRBV9 and TRBJ2-5, and 8 junction bases match TRBD2. This receptor was identified in a human donor in good health. Some clones in this sample may be carry-over from other donors' samples. Input material: CD4+ T cells sorted from blood. The CDR3 in this case is CASSGRTSKETQYF. The bases are TGTGCCAGCAGCGGACGGACTAGCAAAGAGACCCAGTACTTC.